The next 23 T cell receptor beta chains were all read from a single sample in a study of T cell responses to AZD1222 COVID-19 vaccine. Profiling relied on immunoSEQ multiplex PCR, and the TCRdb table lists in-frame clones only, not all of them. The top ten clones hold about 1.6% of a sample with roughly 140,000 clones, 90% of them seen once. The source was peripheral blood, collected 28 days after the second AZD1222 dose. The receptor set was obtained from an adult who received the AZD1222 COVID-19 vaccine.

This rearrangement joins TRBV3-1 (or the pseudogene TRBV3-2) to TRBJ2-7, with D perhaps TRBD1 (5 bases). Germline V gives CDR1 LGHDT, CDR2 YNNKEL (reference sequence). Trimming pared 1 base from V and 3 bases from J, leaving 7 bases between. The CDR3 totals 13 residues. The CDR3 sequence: CASSQGGLYEQYF. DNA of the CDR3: TGTGCCAGCAGCCAAGGGGGCCTCTACGAGCAGTACTTC.

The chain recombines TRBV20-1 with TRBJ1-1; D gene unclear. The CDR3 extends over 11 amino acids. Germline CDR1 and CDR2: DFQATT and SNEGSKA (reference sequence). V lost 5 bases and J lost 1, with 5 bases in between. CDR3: CSADKNTEAFF. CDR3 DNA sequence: TGCAGTGCTGACAAGAACACTGAAGCTTTCTTT.

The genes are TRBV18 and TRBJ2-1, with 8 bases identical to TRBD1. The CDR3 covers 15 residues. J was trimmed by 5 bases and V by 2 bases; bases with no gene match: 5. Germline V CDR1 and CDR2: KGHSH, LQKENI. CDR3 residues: CASSPFGTGNNEQFF. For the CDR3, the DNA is TGTGCCAGCTCACCATTCGGGACAGGAAACAATGAGCAGTTCTTC.

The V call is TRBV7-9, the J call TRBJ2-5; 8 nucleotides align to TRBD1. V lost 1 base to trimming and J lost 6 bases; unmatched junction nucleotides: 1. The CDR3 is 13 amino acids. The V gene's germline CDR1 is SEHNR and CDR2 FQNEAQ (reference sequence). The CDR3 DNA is TGTGCCAGCAGCTTAGGGGACAGGCAGACCCAGTACTTC. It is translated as CASSLGDRQTQYF.

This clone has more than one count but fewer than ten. CDR3 DNA: TGTGCCAGCAGTTGGCGGGGGCGAGGTGGGGAGACCCAGTACTTC. This encodes CASSWRGRGGETQYF. This sequence joins TRBV27 and TRBJ2-5; perhaps TRBD2 as D (7 bases). The V end lost 4 bases, the J end lost 5 bases, and 17 bases lay between the germline ends. The length of the CDR3 is 15 residues. CDR1 and CDR2 (germline): MNHEY, SMNVEV (reference sequence).

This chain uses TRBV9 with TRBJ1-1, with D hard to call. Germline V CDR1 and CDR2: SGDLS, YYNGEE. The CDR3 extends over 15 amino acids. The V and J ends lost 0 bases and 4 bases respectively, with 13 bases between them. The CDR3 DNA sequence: TGTGCCAGCAGCGTAGTCGGCAACCTAGGCACTGAAGCTTTCTTT. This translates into CASSVVGNLGTEAFF.

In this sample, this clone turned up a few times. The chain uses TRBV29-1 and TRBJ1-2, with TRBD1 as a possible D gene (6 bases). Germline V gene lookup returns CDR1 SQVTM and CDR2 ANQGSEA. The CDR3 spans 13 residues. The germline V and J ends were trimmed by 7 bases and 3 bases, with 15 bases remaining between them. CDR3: CSAMTGGDYGYTF. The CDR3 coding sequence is TGCAGCGCAATGACAGGTGGGGACTATGGCTACACCTTC. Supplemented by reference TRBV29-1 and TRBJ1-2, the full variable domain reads SAVISQKPSRDICQRGTSLTIQCQVDSQVTMMFWYRQQPGQSLTLIATANQGSEATYESGFVIDKFPISRPNLTFSTLTVSNMSPEDSSIYLCSAMTGGDYGYTFGSGTRLTVV.

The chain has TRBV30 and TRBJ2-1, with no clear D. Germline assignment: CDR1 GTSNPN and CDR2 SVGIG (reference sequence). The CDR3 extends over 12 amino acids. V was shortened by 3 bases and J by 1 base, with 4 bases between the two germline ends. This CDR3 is CAWRASYNEQFF. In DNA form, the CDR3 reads TGTGCCTGGAGGGCTTCCTACAATGAGCAGTTCTTC.

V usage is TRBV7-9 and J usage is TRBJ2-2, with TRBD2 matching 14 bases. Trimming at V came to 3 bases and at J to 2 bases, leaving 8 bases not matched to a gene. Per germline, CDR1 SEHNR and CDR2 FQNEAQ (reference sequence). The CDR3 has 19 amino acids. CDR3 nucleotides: TGTGCCAGCAGCTTTACGCCGACTAGCGGGAGGGCCAACACCGGGGAGCTGTTTTTT. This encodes CASSFTPTSGRANTGELFF.

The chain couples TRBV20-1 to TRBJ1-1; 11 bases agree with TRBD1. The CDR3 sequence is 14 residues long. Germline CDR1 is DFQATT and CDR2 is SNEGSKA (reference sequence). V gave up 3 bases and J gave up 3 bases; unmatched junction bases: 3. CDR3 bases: TGCAGTGCTAGTCCGGGACAGGGGGACACTGAAGCTTTCTTT. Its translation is CSASPGQGDTEAFF.

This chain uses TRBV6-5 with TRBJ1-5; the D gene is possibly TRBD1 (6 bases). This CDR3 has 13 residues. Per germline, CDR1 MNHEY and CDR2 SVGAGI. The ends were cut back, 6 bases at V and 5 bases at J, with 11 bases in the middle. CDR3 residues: CASSLGGDQPQHF. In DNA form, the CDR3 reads TGTGCCAGCAGCCTTGGGGGCGATCAGCCCCAGCATTTT.

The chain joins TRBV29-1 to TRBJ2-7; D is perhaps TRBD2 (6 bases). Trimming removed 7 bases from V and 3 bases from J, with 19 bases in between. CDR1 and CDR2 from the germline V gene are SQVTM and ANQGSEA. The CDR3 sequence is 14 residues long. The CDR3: CSAVEGIGVYEQYF. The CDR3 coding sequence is TGCAGCGCCGTGGAGGGAATTGGGGTCTACGAGCAGTACTTC.

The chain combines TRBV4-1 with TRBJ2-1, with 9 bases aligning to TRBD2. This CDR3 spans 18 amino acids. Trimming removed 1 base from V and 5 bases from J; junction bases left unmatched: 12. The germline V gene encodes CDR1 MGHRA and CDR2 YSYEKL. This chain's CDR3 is CASSQGVRVAGGDNEQFF. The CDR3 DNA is TGCGCCAGCAGCCAAGGGGTAAGGGTGGCGGGGGGGGACAATGAGCAGTTCTTC.

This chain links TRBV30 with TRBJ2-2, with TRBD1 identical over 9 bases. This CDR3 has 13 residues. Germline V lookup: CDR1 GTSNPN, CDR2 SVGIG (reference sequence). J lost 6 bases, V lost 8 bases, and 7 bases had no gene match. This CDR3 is CARDRDRSGELFF. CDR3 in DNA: TGTGCCCGGGACAGGGATCGATCCGGGGAGCTGTTTTTT.

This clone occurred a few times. CDR3 sequence: CASSLVGTDSSYEQYF. CDR3 in DNA: TGTGCCAGCAGCTTAGTTGGGACGGATAGCTCCTACGAGCAGTACTTC. This chain connects TRBV7-9 to TRBJ2-7; D may be TRBD1 or TRBD2 (5 bases each). The V gene's germline CDR1 is SEHNR and CDR2 FQNEAQ (reference sequence). Trimming took 1 base from V and 0 from J, leaving 13 bases between them. This CDR3 contains 16 residues.

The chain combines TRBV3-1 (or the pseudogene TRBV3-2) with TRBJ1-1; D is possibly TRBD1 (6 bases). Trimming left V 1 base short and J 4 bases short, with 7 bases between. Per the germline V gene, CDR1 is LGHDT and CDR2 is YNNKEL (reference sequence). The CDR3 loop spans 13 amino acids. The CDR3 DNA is TGTGCCAGCAGCCAAGCCAGGGGCACTGAAGCTTTCTTT. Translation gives CASSQARGTEAFF.

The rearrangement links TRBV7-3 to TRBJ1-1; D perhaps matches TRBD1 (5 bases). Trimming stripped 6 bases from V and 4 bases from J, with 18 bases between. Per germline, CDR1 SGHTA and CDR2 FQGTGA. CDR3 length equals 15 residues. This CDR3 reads CASRYSNRGSTEAFF. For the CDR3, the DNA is TGTGCCAGCAGGTACTCAAATCGGGGGAGCACTGAAGCTTTCTTT. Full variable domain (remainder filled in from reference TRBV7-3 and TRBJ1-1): GAGVSQTPSNKVTEKGKYVELRCDPISGHTALYWYRQSLGQGPEFLIYFQGTGAADDSGLPNDRFFAVRPEGSVSTLKIQRTERGDSAVYLCASRYSNRGSTEAFFGQGTRLTVV.

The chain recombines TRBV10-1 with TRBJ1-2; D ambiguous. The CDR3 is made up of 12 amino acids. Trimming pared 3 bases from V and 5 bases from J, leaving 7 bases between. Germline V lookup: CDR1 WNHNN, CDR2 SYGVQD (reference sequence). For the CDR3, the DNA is TGCGCCAGCAGTGACAAGGATTATGGCTACACCTTC. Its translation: CASSDKDYGYTF.

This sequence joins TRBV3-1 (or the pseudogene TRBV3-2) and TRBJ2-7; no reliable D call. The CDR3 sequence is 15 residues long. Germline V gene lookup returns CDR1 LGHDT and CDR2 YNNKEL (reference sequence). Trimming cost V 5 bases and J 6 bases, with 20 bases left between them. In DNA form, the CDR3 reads TGTGCCAGCAGCGCTCCCGGGTCGAGAATCGGCGAGCAGTACTTC. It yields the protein CASSAPGSRIGEQYF.

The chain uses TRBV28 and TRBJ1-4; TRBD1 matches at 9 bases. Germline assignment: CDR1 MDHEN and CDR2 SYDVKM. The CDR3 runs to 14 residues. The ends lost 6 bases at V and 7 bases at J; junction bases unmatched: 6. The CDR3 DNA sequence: TGTGCCAGCAGATCCGACAGGGGGGGTGAAAAACTGTTTTTT. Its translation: CASRSDRGGEKLFF.

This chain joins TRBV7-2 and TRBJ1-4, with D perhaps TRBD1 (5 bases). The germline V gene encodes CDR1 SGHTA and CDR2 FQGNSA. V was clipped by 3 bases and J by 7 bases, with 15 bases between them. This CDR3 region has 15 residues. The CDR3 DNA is TGTGCCAGCAGCTTCCGGACGGCTGGGGGTGAAAAACTGTTTTTT. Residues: CASSFRTAGGEKLFF.

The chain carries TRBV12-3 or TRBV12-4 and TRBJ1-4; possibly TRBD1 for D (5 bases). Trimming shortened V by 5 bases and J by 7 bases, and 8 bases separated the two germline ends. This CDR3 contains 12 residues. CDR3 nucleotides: TGTGCCAGCAGTCCAGACAGTGAAAAACTGTTTTTT. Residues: CASSPDSEKLFF.

CDR3 sequence: CASSLAQGSFVNTEAFF. Written as DNA, the CDR3 is TGTGCCAGCAGTTTAGCTCAGGGCAGCTTTGTGAACACTGAAGCTTTCTTT. The rearrangement uses TRBV28 and TRBJ1-1; D may be TRBD1 (5 bases). This CDR3 comprises 17 residues. Trimming pared 2 bases from V and 0 bases from J, leaving 16 bases between. Per germline, CDR1 MDHEN and CDR2 SYDVKM.